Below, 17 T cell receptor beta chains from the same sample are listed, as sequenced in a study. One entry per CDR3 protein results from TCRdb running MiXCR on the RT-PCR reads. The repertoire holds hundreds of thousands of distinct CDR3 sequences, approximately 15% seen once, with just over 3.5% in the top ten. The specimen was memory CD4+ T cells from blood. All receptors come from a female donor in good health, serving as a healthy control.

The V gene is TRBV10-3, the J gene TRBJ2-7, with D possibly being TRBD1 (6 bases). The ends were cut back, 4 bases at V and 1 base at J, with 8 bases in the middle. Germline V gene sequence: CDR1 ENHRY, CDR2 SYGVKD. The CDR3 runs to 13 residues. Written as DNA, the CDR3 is TGTGCCATCAGTGGACAGGAGTCCTACGAGCAGTACTTC. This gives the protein CAISGQESYEQYF.

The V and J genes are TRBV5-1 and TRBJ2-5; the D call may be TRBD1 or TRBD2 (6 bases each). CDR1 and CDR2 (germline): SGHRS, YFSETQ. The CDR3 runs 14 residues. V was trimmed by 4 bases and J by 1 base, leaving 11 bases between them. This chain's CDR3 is CASSTPGAQETQYF. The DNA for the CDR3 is TGCGCCAGCAGCACCCCGGGGGCCCAAGAGACCCAGTACTTC.

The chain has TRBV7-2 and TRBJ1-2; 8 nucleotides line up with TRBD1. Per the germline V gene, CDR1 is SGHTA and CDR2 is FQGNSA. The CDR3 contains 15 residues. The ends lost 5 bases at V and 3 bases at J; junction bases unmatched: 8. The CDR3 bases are TGTGCCAGCAGCCCTCGGACAGGGCCTCACTATGGCTACACCTTC. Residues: CASSPRTGPHYGYTF.

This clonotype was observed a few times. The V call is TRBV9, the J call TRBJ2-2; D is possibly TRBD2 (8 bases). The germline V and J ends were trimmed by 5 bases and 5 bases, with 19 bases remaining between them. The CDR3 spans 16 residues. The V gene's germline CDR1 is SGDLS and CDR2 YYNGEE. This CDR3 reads CASSRGGTAKTGELFF. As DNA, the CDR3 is TGTGCCAGCAGTCGGGGGGGGACAGCTAAAACCGGGGAGCTGTTTTTT.

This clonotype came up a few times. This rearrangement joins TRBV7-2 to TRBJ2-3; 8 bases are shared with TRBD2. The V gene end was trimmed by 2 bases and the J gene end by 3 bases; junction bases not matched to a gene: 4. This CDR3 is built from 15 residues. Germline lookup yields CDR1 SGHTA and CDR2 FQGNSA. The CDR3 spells CASSLFAGGTDTQYF. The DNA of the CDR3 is TGTGCCAGCAGCTTATTTGCGGGAGGAACAGATACGCAGTATTTT.

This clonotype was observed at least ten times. CDR3 sequence reads: CSAPRAGGSSYEQYF. DNA of the CDR3: TGCAGTGCCCCCCGTGCGGGCGGGAGCTCCTACGAGCAGTACTTC. The chain uses TRBV20-1 and TRBJ2-7; TRBD2 matches at 7 bases. The CDR3 is 15 amino acids. The V segment lost 6 bases and the J segment 0 bases; nucleotides outside the gene matches: 11. Per the germline V gene, CDR1 is DFQATT and CDR2 is SNEGSKA (reference sequence).

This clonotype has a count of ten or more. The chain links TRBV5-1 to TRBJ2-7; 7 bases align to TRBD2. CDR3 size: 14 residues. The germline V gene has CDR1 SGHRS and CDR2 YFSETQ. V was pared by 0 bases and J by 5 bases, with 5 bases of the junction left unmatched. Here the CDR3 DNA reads TGCGCCAGCAGCTTGGCTTGGGCGGGAGACGAGCAGTACTTC. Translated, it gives CASSLAWAGDEQYF.

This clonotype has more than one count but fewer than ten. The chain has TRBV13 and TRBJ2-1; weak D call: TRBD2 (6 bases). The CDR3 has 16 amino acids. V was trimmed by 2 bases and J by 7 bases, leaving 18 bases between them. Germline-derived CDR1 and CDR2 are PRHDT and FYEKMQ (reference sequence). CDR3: CASSLSVDYITNEQFF. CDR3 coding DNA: TGTGCCAGCAGCTTAAGTGTGGACTATATTACAAATGAGCAGTTCTTC. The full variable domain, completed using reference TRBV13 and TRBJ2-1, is AAGVIQSPRHLIKEKRETATLKCYPIPRHDTVYWYQQGPGQDPQFLISFYEKMQSDKGSIPDRFSAQQFSDYHSELNMSSLELGDSALYFCASSLSVDYITNEQFFGPGTRLTVL.

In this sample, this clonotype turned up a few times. The DNA for the CDR3 is TGTGCCATCATCTACACTAGCGGGAACTCCTACAATGAGCAGTTCTTC. This sequence encodes CAIIYTSGNSYNEQFF. The gene calls are TRBV10-3 and TRBJ2-1; 10 bases are a match to TRBD2. With V trimmed by 7 bases and J by 0 bases, 6 bases remained unmatched. Germline V CDR1 and CDR2: ENHRY, SYGVKD. The CDR3 loop spans 16 amino acids.

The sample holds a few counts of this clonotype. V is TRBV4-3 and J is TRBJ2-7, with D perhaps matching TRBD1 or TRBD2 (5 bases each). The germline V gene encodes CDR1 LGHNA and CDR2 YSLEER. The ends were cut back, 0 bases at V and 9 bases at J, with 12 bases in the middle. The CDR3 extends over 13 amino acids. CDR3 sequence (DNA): TGCGCCAGCAGCCAAGATGGGTGGGGACGGCAGTACTTC. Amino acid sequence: CASSQDGWGRQYF.

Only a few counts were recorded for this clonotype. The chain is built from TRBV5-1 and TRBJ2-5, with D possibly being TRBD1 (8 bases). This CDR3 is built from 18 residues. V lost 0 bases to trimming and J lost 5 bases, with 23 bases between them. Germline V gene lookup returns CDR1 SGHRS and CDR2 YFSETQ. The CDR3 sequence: CASSLAGQGGRYKETQYF. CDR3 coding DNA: TGCGCCAGCAGCTTGGCCGGACAGGGAGGGCGGTACAAGGAGACCCAGTACTTC.

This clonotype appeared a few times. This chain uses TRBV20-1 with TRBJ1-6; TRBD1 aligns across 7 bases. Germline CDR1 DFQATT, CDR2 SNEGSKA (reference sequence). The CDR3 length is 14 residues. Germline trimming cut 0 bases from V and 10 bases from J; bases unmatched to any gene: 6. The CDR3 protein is CSARESGGESPLHF. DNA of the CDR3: TGCAGTGCTAGAGAATCAGGGGGAGAATCACCCCTCCACTTT.

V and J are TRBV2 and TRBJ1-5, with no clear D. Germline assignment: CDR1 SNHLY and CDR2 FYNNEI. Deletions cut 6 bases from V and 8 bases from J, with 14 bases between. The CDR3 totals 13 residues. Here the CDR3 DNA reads TGTGCCAGCAGGACCCTCAATCTGGAGCCCCAGCATTTT. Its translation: CASRTLNLEPQHF. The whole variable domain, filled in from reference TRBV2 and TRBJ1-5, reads EPEVTQTPSHQVTQMGQEVILRCVPISNHLYFYWYRQILGQKVEFLVSFYNNEISEKSEIFDDQFSVERPDGSNFTLKIRSTKLEDSAMYFCASRTLNLEPQHFGDGTRLSIL.

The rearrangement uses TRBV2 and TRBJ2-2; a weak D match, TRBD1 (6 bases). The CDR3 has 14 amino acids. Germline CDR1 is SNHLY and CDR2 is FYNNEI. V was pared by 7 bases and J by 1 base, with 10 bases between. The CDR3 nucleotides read TGTGCCAGCAAGTGGACAGAGAACACCGGGGAGCTGTTTTTT. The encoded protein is CASKWTENTGELFF.

In DNA form, the CDR3 reads TGCGCCAGCGACCCTGAGGGGGCGGGAACTTCAGAGCAGTTCTTC. Translating gives CASDPEGAGTSEQFF. The chain employs TRBV5-1 and TRBJ2-1; tentative D call: TRBD1 (7 bases). Trimming cost V 7 bases and J 10 bases, with 24 bases left between them. CDR1 is SGHRS and CDR2 is YFSETQ in the germline V gene. CDR3 length: 15 residues.

The CDR3 DNA sequence: TGTGCCAGCAGCTCAGGGTACGGGGTGGGAGACGAGCAGTACTTC. This sequence encodes CASSSGYGVGDEQYF. The V and J genes are TRBV7-2 and TRBJ2-7; D may match TRBD1 or TRBD2 (5 bases each). Germline-derived CDR1 and CDR2 are SGHTA and FQGNSA. V shed 4 bases and J shed 5 bases, with 18 bases lying between them. This CDR3 has 15 residues.

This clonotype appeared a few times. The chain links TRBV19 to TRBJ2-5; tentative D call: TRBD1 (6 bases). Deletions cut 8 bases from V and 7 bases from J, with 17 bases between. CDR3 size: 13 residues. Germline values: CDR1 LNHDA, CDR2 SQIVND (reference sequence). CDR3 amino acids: CASAPDRSLTQYF. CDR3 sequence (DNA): TGTGCCAGTGCCCCTGACAGGTCCCTGACCCAGTACTTC. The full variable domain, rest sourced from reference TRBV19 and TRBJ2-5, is DGGITQSPKYLFRKEGQNVTLSCEQNLNHDAMYWYRQDPGQGLRLIYYSQIVNDFQKGDIAEGYSVSREKKESFPLTVTSAQKNPTAFYLCASAPDRSLTQYFGPGTRLLVL.